These T cell receptor beta chains were read from a single sample in a study of blood T cell repertoires in COVID-19. The data were produced by immunoSEQ multiplex PCR, yet TCRdb's version contains in-frame clones alone and is incomplete. The sample has some 76,000 clones; about 82% are singletons. Sequences were obtained from peripheral blood. Receptor source: a woman aged 60-75 years with acute or convalescent COVID-19. The CDR3 runs from the conserved cysteine through the conserved F or W. Each record gives: V gene, D gene, clone size, J gene, CDR3 DNA, CDR3 protein. The D gene is left open where the match is weak. Some rows mark clone size as missing; the rest say once, few, many or name a class of expanded clone.

v_gene: TRBV7-7; d_gene: TRBD1; abundance: .; j_gene: TRBJ2-2; CDR3nt: TGTGCTAGCAGCCCAACCGGGACAGGGGACGGGGAGCTGTTTTTT; CDR3aa: CASSPTGTGDGELFF
v_gene: TRBV24-1; d_gene: TRBD1; abundance: .; j_gene: TRBJ1-2; CDR3nt: TGTGCCACCAGTAGAAGGACAGGGGATGGCTACACCTTC; CDR3aa: CATSRRTGDGYTF
v_gene: TRBV9; d_gene: TRBD2; abundance: .; j_gene: TRBJ2-1; CDR3nt: TGTGCCAGCAGCGTAGATGGAGCGGGGGGGCCGAATGAGCAGTTCTTC; CDR3aa: CASSVDGAGGPNEQFF
v_gene: TRBV6-5; d_gene: TRBD1; abundance: .; j_gene: TRBJ1-4; CDR3nt: TGTGCCAGCAGTTACTCCGGGACAGGGGGCGAAAAACTGTTTTTT; CDR3aa: CASSYSGTGGEKLFF
v_gene: TRBV4-1; d_gene: TRBD2; abundance: .; j_gene: TRBJ2-3; CDR3nt: TGCGCCAGCAGCCGAGAGCGGGGGGGAAGCACAGATACGCAGTATTTT; CDR3aa: CASSRERGGSTDTQYF
v_gene: TRBV5-4; d_gene: TRBD2; abundance: .; j_gene: TRBJ2-3; CDR3nt: TGTGCCAGCAGCTTGGGGGGCGGGGGATCTTTCACAGATACGCAGTATTTT; CDR3aa: CASSLGGGGSFTDTQYF
v_gene: TRBV19; d_gene: .; abundance: .; j_gene: TRBJ1-2; CDR3nt: TGTGCCAGTAGCATTCTAGGGGTTGGCTACACCTTC; CDR3aa: CASSILGVGYTF
v_gene: TRBV28; d_gene: TRBD1; abundance: .; j_gene: TRBJ2-7; CDR3nt: TGTGCCAGCAGTCACGGACAGGCAGCTTGGGTCGAGCAGTACTTC; CDR3aa: CASSHGQAAWVEQYF
v_gene: TRBV5-1; d_gene: TRBD1; abundance: .; j_gene: TRBJ2-5; CDR3nt: TGCGCCAGTACAGGGGGCCCTTGGGAGGAGACCCAGTACTTC; CDR3aa: CASTGGPWEETQYF
v_gene: TRBV13; d_gene: .; abundance: .; j_gene: TRBJ2-2; CDR3nt: TGTGCCAGCAGCTTACTAGACACCGGGGAGCTGTTTTTT; CDR3aa: CASSLLDTGELFF
v_gene: TRBV2; d_gene: .; abundance: .; j_gene: TRBJ2-3; CDR3nt: TGTGCCAGCGGATTGGGGCTCACAGATACGCAGTATTTT; CDR3aa: CASGLGLTDTQYF
v_gene: TRBV19; d_gene: TRBD1; abundance: many; j_gene: TRBJ1-4; CDR3nt: TGTGCCAGTTACCCGTCAGGGGGCGGAGAAAAACTGTTTTTT; CDR3aa: CASYPSGGGEKLFF
v_gene: TRBV7-2; d_gene: TRBD2; abundance: .; j_gene: TRBJ2-5; CDR3nt: TGTGCCAGCAGCCCCGCTGTTAGCGCGGGGGGCGTACAGACCCAGTACTTC; CDR3aa: CASSPAVSAGGVQTQYF
v_gene: TRBV21-1; d_gene: .; abundance: .; j_gene: TRBJ1-1; CDR3nt: TGTGCCAGCAGCAGGGCTAGGGGGTTATCTGAAGCTTTCTTT; CDR3aa: CASSRARGLSEAFF
v_gene: TRBV10-3; d_gene: TRBD2; abundance: .; j_gene: TRBJ2-5; CDR3nt: TGTGCCATCAGTGAGAGTGGTAGCGGGGGGCGAAGGGTAGAGACCCAGTACTTC; CDR3aa: CAISESGSGGRRVETQYF
v_gene: TRBV30; d_gene: TRBD1; abundance: few; j_gene: TRBJ2-3; CDR3nt: TGTGCCTGGAGTCTGGGACAGGTCCCAAGAGATACGCAGTATTTT; CDR3aa: CAWSLGQVPRDTQYF
v_gene: TRBV6-5; d_gene: TRBD2; abundance: .; j_gene: TRBJ2-2; CDR3nt: TGTGCCAGCACCCGGGGGGGGGCCAACACCGGGGAGCTGTTTTTT; CDR3aa: CASTRGGANTGELFF
v_gene: TRBV6-1; d_gene: TRBD1; abundance: .; j_gene: TRBJ2-2; CDR3nt: TGTGCCAGCAGTGACCGGACAGGAAGAACCGGGGAGCTGTTTTTT; CDR3aa: CASSDRTGRTGELFF
v_gene: TRBV9; d_gene: TRBD1; abundance: .; j_gene: TRBJ2-5; CDR3nt: TGTGCCAGCAGCGTAGAGGGACAGGGCACGGAGACCCAGTACTTC; CDR3aa: CASSVEGQGTETQYF
v_gene: TRBV7-9; d_gene: TRBD1; abundance: .; j_gene: TRBJ1-1; CDR3nt: TGTGCCAGCAGCACCCAGGGGGGACGGAACGCTGAAGCTTTCTTT; CDR3aa: CASSTQGGRNAEAFF
v_gene: TRBV7-8; d_gene: .; abundance: .; j_gene: TRBJ2-5; CDR3nt: TGTGCCAGCAGCTTAGGGCAGGAAGAGACCCAGTACTTC; CDR3aa: CASSLGQEETQYF
v_gene: TRBV9; d_gene: .; abundance: once; j_gene: TRBJ2-7; CDR3nt: TGTGCCAGCAGCCCGCAGGGAGGCCTAAGGAACGAGCAGTACTTC; CDR3aa: CASSPQGGLRNEQYF
v_gene: TRBV6-4; d_gene: TRBD1; abundance: few; j_gene: TRBJ1-4; CDR3nt: TGTGCCAGCAGTCCGGGACAGGGTAATGAAAAACTGTTTTTT; CDR3aa: CASSPGQGNEKLFF